The clone carrying this T cell receptor (beta chain) was counted a few times. No antigen is known for it. V dropped 3 bases and J dropped 0 bases, with 15 bases sitting between them. Germline CDR1 is SGHRS and CDR2 is YFSETQ. The CDR3 totals 17 residues. The sample comes from a study of human T cells and chemical hapten exposure. Study details: Patients had diphenylcyclopropenone applied to the scalp weekly throughout the approximately 25-week study. Study-wide findings and caveats: Controls had significantly fewer large CDR3 similarity clusters than were formed by expanded TCRs. Alopecia in the donors means their immune response may deviate from healthy people's.

Individual cDNA molecules received unique molecular identifiers in the library. TCRdb processed the RACE reads anew with MiXCR; each CDR3 protein has one entry. The sample consists of 85,000 to 100,000 distinct CDR3 sequences, approximately 10% of them appearing once. The time point was: patch test 2, 6 weeks after DPC sensitization. Noted treatment: therapeutic diphenylcyclopropenone sensitization with weekly scalp DPC. This chain connects TRBV5-1 to TRBJ2-2, with D uncertain. Material: whole blood, obtained in connection with sensitization to the hapten diphenylcyclopropenone (DPC). The TCR sequence derives from a man aged 35 to 55 with alopecia areata. Some clones in this sample may be carry-over from other donors' samples. The DNA for the CDR3 is TGCGCCAGCAGCTCCGTCCCACCGATCACGAACACCGGGGAGCTGTTTTTT. Its protein is CASSSVPPITNTGELFF. Full variable domain (missing parts from reference TRBV5-1 and TRBJ2-2): KAGVTQTPRYLIKTRGQQVTLSCSPISGHRSVSWYQQTPGQGLQFLFEYFSETQRNKGNFPGRFSGRQFSNSRSEMNVSTLELGDSALYLCASSSVPPITNTGELFFGEGSRLTVL.